A selection of T cell receptor beta chains follows, all from one sample in a study of T cell responses to AZD1222 COVID-19 vaccine. This table comes from immunoSEQ multiplex PCR, and its TCRdb copy is limited to in-frame clones, with some not included. The table shows roughly 80,000 clones, with roughly 90% occurring only once. Here the sequenced sample was peripheral blood, taken on day 0 of MenACWY control vaccination. The source is an adult in good health. The CDR3 runs from the conserved cysteine through the conserved F or W. D genes are given only for firm matches. Not all rows give a size; the values are once, few, many and, for expanded clones, a class.

>.|TRBV28|TRBJ1-2|.
TGTGCCAGCAGCCGACCTAGCCATGGCTACACCTTC
CASSRPSHGYTF
>.|TRBV3-1/TRBV3-2|TRBJ2-5|once
TGTGCCAGCAGCCAAGATGCCGAGACCCAGTACTTC
CASSQDAETQYF
>.|TRBV30|TRBJ2-5|.
TGTGCCTGGAGTTCCCTCCGACCTCGAGAGACCCAGTACTTC
CAWSSLRPRETQYF
>.|TRBV4-1|TRBJ2-2|.
TGCGCCAGCAGCCAAGCACAGGGAACCGGGGAGCTGTTTTTT
CASSQAQGTGELFF
>.|TRBV7-2|TRBJ2-6|.
TGTGCCAGCACACAAACACTCTCTGGGGCCAACGTCCTGACTTTC
CASTQTLSGANVLTF
>TRBD1|TRBV6-2/TRBV6-3|TRBJ1-1|.
TGTGCCAGCACCCCCAGGGGGTACACTGAAGCTTTCTTT
CASTPRGYTEAFF
>.|TRBV7-9|TRBJ1-2|.
TGTGCCAGCAGCTTAAACGGTGCTAACTATGGCTACACCTTC
CASSLNGANYGYTF
>.|TRBV4-3|TRBJ1-1|.
TGCGCCAGCAGCCAAGGAGTGGGGACCGCCTCAAGTGAAGCTTTCTTT
CASSQGVGTASSEAFF
>.|TRBV28|TRBJ1-2|.
TGTGCCAGCACGCCCGGGGGTAGGGCTTACGGCTACACCTTC
CASTPGGRAYGYTF
>TRBD1|TRBV28|TRBJ2-3|once
TGTGCCAGCAGCATTGATTGGACAGGTCGTACAGATACGCAGTATTTT
CASSIDWTGRTDTQYF
>TRBD1|TRBV7-9|TRBJ1-1|.
TGTGCCAGCAGCTTAGGACGACAGGGACCGAACACTGAAGCTTTCTTT
CASSLGRQGPNTEAFF
>.|TRBV28|TRBJ2-2|.
TGTGCCAGCAGTAAGCCGGCAGGGAGCACCGGGGAGCTGTTTTTT
CASSKPAGSTGELFF
>.|TRBV18|TRBJ1-3|.
TGTGCCAGCTCCCCCGACGGCATTGGAAACACCATATATTTT
CASSPDGIGNTIYF
>.|TRBV24-1|TRBJ2-2|.
TGTGCCACCAGTGATACGACAGCGAACACCGGGGAGCTGTTTTTT
CATSDTTANTGELFF
>TRBD2|TRBV10-3|TRBJ2-7|.
TGTGCCACGCTCTCCGGGACTAGCGACTACGAGCAGTACTTC
CATLSGTSDYEQYF
>.|TRBV9|TRBJ1-2|.
TGTGCCAGCAGCGTAGAAGGTGGGGGATTGTCCTATGGCTACACCTTC
CASSVEGGGLSYGYTF
>.|TRBV6-2/TRBV6-3|TRBJ2-7|.
TGTGCCAGCAGTCTGATACAGGGTAACTCCTACGAGCAGTACTTC
CASSLIQGNSYEQYF
>.|TRBV27|TRBJ2-1|.
TGTGCCAGCAGTTTAGGATGGGAGCTGTACAATGAGCAGTTCTTC
CASSLGWELYNEQFF
>.|TRBV7-3|TRBJ1-1|.
TGTGCCAGCAGTCCTGGGAGCGGCACTGAAGCTTTCTTT
CASSPGSGTEAFF
>TRBD1|TRBV18|TRBJ1-5|.
TGTGCCAGCTCGCTCCGACAGGGTGATCAGCCCCAGCATTTT
CASSLRQGDQPQHF
>TRBD1|TRBV20-1|TRBJ1-5|.
TGCAGTGCTAGTAAGGGACAGCTTTATAGCAATCAGCCCCAGCATTTT
CSASKGQLYSNQPQHF
>.|TRBV28|TRBJ1-2|.
TGTGCCAGCAGCCCCAACGGCAGGGTGGATGGCTACACCTTC
CASSPNGRVDGYTF
>.|TRBV24-1|TRBJ2-7|medium-sized
TGTGCCACCAGTGCCACCGGGCCGGCCTTCTACGAGCAGTACTTC
CATSATGPAFYEQYF
>TRBD2|TRBV7-2|TRBJ2-7|.
TGTGCCAGCAGCCCCCAAGTCGGGAGGTACGAGCAGTACTTC
CASSPQVGRYEQYF
>.|TRBV4-3|TRBJ2-7|.
TGCGCCAGCAGCCAAGTTGCCAGCTCTCACGAGCAGTACTTC
CASSQVASSHEQYF
>.|TRBV6-4|TRBJ2-1|.
TGTGCCAGCAGTGACCTCCCTACTACTTACAATGAGCAGTTCTTC
CASSDLPTTYNEQFF
>TRBD1|TRBV6-5|TRBJ1-2|.
TGTGCCAGCAGGGCCGGGACAGGGAATGGCTACACCTTC
CASRAGTGNGYTF
>.|TRBV9|TRBJ1-1|.
TGTGCCAGCAGCGTTAACCTGAACACTGAAGCTTTCTTT
CASSVNLNTEAFF
>TRBD2|TRBV5-8|TRBJ2-3|.
TGTGCCAGCAGCTTGGCGGGAGGCCTATCTAGCACAGATACGCAGTATTTT
CASSLAGGLSSTDTQYF
>.|TRBV27|TRBJ1-1|.
TGTGCCAGCAGTTCTAACAGCCACGAAGCTTTCTTT
CASSSNSHEAFF
>.|TRBV10-3|TRBJ1-5|.
TGTGCCATCAGTGAGTCGAAGGGTCCTCAAGGGACCCAGCATTTT
CAISESKGPQGTQHF
>.|TRBV6-2/TRBV6-3|TRBJ1-2|.
TGTGCCAGCAGTTATAAAGCTAACTATGGCTACACCTTC
CASSYKANYGYTF
>.|TRBV6-6|TRBJ2-5|.
TGTGCCAGCAGCCGACGACTAGGACAGGGAGGGGAGGAGACCCAGTACTTC
CASSRRLGQGGEETQYF
>.|TRBV7-8|TRBJ2-5|.
TGTGCCAGCAGCTTAGAGTGGCTAGTAAGAGAGACCCAGTACTTC
CASSLEWLVRETQYF
>.|TRBV7-2|TRBJ1-4|.
TGTGCCAGCAGCGAACTACCGACGGGAAGTAATGAAAAACTGTTTTTT
CASSELPTGSNEKLFF
>.|TRBV29-1|TRBJ1-2|.
TGCAGCGGAACAGGGACGGGTGGCTACACCTTC
CSGTGTGGYTF
>TRBD1|TRBV2|TRBJ2-7|.
TGTGCCAGCACCGGAGGGGGGACAGGGGGGCCCGAGCAGTACTTC
CASTGGGTGGPEQYF
>.|TRBV18|TRBJ1-4|.
TGTGCCAGCTCACCAAGGAGGGGGTTTGCTGAAAAACTGTTTTTT
CASSPRRGFAEKLFF
>.|TRBV7-9|TRBJ2-1|.
TGTGCCAGCAGCTTAGGCCCCCTAGATGGGGGGTCTGAGCAGTTCTTC
CASSLGPLDGGSEQFF
>.|TRBV7-9|TRBJ1-2|.
TGTGCCAGCAGCCCCGCCGGAGCGCTCTATGGCTACACCTTC
CASSPAGALYGYTF
>.|TRBV28|TRBJ1-2|.
TGTGCCAGCAGTTTATTACACGCTGGCTACACCTTC
CASSLLHAGYTF